This T cell receptor beta chain was captured in a study of blood T cell repertoires in COVID-19. Study at large: The analysed material was cDNA or gDNA that came from T cells, B-cell-depleted T cells, or PBMCs.

Germline CDR1 is SGHKS and CDR2 is YYEKEE (reference sequence). This CDR3 region has 15 residues. V shed 5 bases and J 1 base; nucleotides not matched to a gene: 6. Across 20 to 25 US areas, participants ranged in age from about 18 to 100 years. Per the original methods: How many nucleated cells were present was estimated from reference gene primer amplification. Profiled with immunoSEQ multiplex PCR; TCRdb holds only in-frame clones, not every one. The DNA gave D and trimming, while V, J and clone size come from that table. The sample contains 350,000 or so clones, about nine tenths of which appear only once.

This chain links TRBV5-5 with TRBJ2-3; 8 nucleotides match TRBD1. Sequenced material: PBMCs or T cells enriched from blood (not recorded which). This clonotype originated in a woman aged 25-40 years who had been exposed to COVID-19. In DNA, the CDR3 is TGTGCCAGCAGACCGACAGGGGTTGGCACAGATACGCAGTATTTT. Its protein is CASRPTGVGTDTQYF.